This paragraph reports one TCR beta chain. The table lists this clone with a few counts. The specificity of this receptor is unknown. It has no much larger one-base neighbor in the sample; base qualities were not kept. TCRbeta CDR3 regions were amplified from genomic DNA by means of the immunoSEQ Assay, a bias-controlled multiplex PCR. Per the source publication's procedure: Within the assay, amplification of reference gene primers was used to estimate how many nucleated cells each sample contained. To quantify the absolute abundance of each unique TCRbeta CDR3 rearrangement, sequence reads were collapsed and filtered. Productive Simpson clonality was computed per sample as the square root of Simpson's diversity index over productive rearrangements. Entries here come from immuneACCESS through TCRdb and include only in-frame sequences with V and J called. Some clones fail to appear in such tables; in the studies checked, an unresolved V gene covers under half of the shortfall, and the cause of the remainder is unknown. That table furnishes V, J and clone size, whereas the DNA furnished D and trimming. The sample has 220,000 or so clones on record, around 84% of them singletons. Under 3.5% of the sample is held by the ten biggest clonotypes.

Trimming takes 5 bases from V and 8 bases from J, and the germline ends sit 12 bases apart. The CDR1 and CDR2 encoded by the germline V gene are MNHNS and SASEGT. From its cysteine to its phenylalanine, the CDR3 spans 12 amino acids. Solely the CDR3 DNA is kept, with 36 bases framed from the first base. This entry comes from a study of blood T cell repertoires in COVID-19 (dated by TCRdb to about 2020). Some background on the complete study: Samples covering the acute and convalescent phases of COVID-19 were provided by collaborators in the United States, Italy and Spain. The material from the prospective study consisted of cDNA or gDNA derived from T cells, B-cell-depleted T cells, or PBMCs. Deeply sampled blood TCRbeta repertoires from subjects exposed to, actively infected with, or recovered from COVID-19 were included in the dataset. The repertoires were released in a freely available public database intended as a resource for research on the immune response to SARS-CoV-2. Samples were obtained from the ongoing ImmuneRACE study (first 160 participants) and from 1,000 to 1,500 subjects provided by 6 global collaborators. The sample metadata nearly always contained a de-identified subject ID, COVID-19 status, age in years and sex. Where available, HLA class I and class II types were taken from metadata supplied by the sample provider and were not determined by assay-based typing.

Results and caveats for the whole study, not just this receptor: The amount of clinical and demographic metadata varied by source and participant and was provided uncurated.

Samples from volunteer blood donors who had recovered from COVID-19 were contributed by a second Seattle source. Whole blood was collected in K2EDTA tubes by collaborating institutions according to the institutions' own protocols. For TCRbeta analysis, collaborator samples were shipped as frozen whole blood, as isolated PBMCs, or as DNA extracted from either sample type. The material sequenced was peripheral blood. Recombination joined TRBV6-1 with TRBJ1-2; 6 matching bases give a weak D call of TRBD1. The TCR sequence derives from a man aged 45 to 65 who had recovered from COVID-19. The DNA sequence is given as TGTGCCAGCAGTTTAGGACAGAACGGCTACACCTTC. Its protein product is CASSLGQNGYTF.